This record covers a single TCR beta chain. As yet, its antigen is unknown. Assay: immunoSEQ multiplex PCR; the TCRdb copy retains only in-frame clones and omits some. The data hold tens of thousands of clones, with about 80% observed a single time. The data stem from a study of tumor-infiltrating lymphocytes in localized non-small cell lung cancer. Findings of the study overall: Technical variation could not be separated from intratumor heterogeneity here. Tumor T-cell fraction was not associated with recurrence-free survival.

Sequencing was done on a sample of lung tumor tissue. The TCR comes from a human donor with non-small cell lung cancer.

The chain's CDR3 is CASSLGTGGREQYF. Written as DNA, the CDR3 is TGCGCCAGCAGCTTGGGGACAGGGGGCAGGGAGCAGTACTTC. The gene calls are TRBV5-1 and TRBJ2-7; TRBD1 aligns across 11 bases. Germline CDR1 reads SGHRS; CDR2 reads YFSETQ. The V segment lost 0 bases and the J segment 7 bases; nucleotides outside the gene matches: 3. This CDR3 is built from 14 residues. Filled out from reference TRBV5-1 and TRBJ2-7, the complete variable domain reads KAGVTQTPRYLIKTRGQQVTLSCSPISGHRSVSWYQQTPGQGLQFLFEYFSETQRNKGNFPGRFSGRQFSNSRSEMNVSTLELGDSALYLCASSLGTGGREQYFGPGTRLTVT.